The clone carrying this T cell receptor beta chain has just a few counts. Its matching antigen is unknown. From RNA transcripts, TCR beta CDR3 regions were amplified. The HTBI primer set was used in a first-round RT-PCR of the TCR CDR3. Via MiXCR, TCRdb re-called the multiplex PCR reads, giving one row per CDR3 protein. The table lists 450,000 to 600,000 distinct CDR3 sequences, approximately 20% of them singletons. This sample was included in a study of T cells in Graves' hyperthyroidism and ophthalmopathy. Study-wide results and caveats: Blood held most thyroid clonotypes expanded above 0.001 frequency.

Patients having uncontrolled infection, another autoimmune disease, pregnancy or lactation were not included. Input material: blood. The receptor was derived from a man aged 40-49 years with Graves' ophthalmopathy.

The CDR3 here is CASSLGSLPSYNEQFF. In DNA form, the CDR3 reads TGTGCCAGCAGTTTAGGGAGCCTCCCCTCCTACAATGAGCAGTTCTTC. The genes are TRBV27 and TRBJ2-1, with TRBD2 as a possible D gene (5 bases). This CDR3 has 16 amino acids. CDR1 is MNHEY, CDR2 SMNVEV, per germline (reference sequence). Trimming took off 2 bases at V and 0 bases at J, with 11 bases between the two ends.